This TCR beta chain is from a study of memory CD4+ T cells and cytomegalovirus serostatus. The sort gate was single viable CD3+CD4+CD8-CD45RO+ cells for memory CD4+ T cells. This clone occurred a few times. No antigen is known for it. TCRdb keeps only in-frame clones here, not all; method: immunoSEQ multiplex PCR. The table shows some 49,000 clones, with 75% to 85% occurring only once. Study-level results: About 40% of the roughly 160 known CMV-associated TCRbeta sequences appeared in CD4+ memory.

The CDR3 is made up of 13 amino acids. Trimming removed 8 bases from V and 3 bases from J; junction bases left unmatched: 6. Germline values: CDR1 SNHLY, CDR2 FYNNEI. The source of this sequence is an adult in good health and CMV-seronegative. J is TRBJ1-2 and V is TRBV2; TRBD1 matches at 7 bases. Sequencing input: memory CD4+ T cells from blood. DNA of the CDR3: TGTGCCAGCGGGGGACAGAAGTACTATGGCTACACCTTC. Amino acid sequence: CASGGQKYYGYTF. The full variable domain, completed using reference TRBV2 and TRBJ1-2, is EPEVTQTPSHQVTQMGQEVILRCVPISNHLYFYWYRQILGQKVEFLVSFYNNEISEKSEIFDDQFSVERPDGSNFTLKIRSTKLEDSAMYFCASGGQKYYGYTFGSGTRLTVV.